The source of this TCR beta chain is a study of T-cell memory formation after mild COVID-19 (dated by TCRdb to about 2021). Study-wide context: Most TCR sequence clusters were specific to one of the two donors. In a couple of donors, T-cell clones that expanded and contracted after mild COVID-19 were followed by sequencing TCRalpha and TCRbeta repertoires longitudinally. The cohort was made up of two young adult volunteers, one female and one male, who were previously healthy.

Results and caveats for the whole study, not just this receptor: From day 15 to 85, contracting clones showed balanced CD4/CD8 phenotypes, whereas a second wave of clones that expanded from day 15 to 37 leaned towards CD4+. Contracting CD4+ clones were found mainly in CM and EM memory subsets, while CD8+ clones were enriched in EMRA. The study covered only two mild cases, and larger cohorts including severe cases with pre-infection samples were considered necessary. SARS-CoV-2 specificity of the second-wave clones peaking on day 37 was not confirmed. The detection of some responding clones in pre-infection memory suggests that pre-existing cross-reactive memory T cells joined the SARS-CoV-2 response.

Instrument used: Illumina NovaSeq 6000. cDNA libraries for TCRalpha and TCRbeta were prepared by 5'RACE using constant-segment primers, with sample barcodes and unique molecular identifiers added. Trizol reagent was used to extract RNA from every sample. Amplification of the libraries took two PCR steps, and the second step added a second sample barcode plus Illumina TruSeq adapters. The libraries were sequenced on an Illumina NovaSeq using 2 x 150 bp paired-end reads. The study's processing was this. Reads were demultiplexed and collapsed into UMI-guided consensus sequences with migec v1.2.7. With mixcr v2.1.11, UMI consensuses were aligned to TRA and TRB V and J templates and assembled into clonotypes. A clonotype was counted as expanded or contracted only when both edgeR and NoisET called the clonotype significant, with the noise models trained on biological replicates. edgeR calls used a false discovery rate-adjusted p below 0.01 and a log2 fold-change threshold of 1. As an exploratory analysis of dynamics, max-normalized trajectories of the 1000 most abundant clonotypes were examined with PCA combined with hierarchical clustering. Separately sequenced CD4+ and CD8+ repertoires were used to assign the CD4 or CD8 phenotype of responding clones. TCRdb's own reprocessing of the public reads used fastp at Q25 and MiXCR and kept productive beta chains. Each entry is one CDR3 protein sequence, shown with its most common DNA and genes. The V and J calls shown here were made by TCRdb, not taken from the authors' results. This sample lists about half a million distinct CDR3 sequences; over 15% were detected once. The ten largest account for 9% to 15% of the sample.

PBMCs were isolated by Ficoll-Paque density gradient centrifugation. With respect to this clonotype: Its target antigen remains unknown. No base qualities exist here, and no much larger clone lies one base off it.

This TCR was recovered from an adult woman who had mild COVID-19 (a few samples of this study predate the infection). The sample titles of this study are shuffled in the database, so cell type and time point are left out; the donor was told from shared clones. The sequencing input was PBMCs or a T cell subset sorted from them (not recorded which).

The sequence in DNA is TGTGCCAGCTCACCGGGGAGACAGGCCTCGTGGGAGGTTTACGAGCAGTACTTC. Its coded protein is CASSPGRQASWEVYEQYF. The chain is encoded by TRBV18 joined to TRBJ2-7; the D gene may be TRBD1 or TRBD2, since each aligns over 6 bases. The germline ends are 25 bases apart after V is trimmed by 3 bases and J by 4 bases. The germline V gene encodes CDR1 KGHSH and CDR2 LQKENI. From cysteine to phenylalanine, the CDR3 is 18 amino acids long. The CDR3 DNA has 54 bases and is translated from base 1.